The clone carrying this TCR beta chain was detected a few times. TCRdb keeps only in-frame clones here, not all; method: immunoSEQ multiplex PCR. The sample includes over 200,000 clones, approximately 84% of them seen just once. CDR1 and CDR2 (germline): SGHRS, YFSETQ. The CDR3 runs 12 residues. The V gene end was trimmed by 9 bases and the J gene end by 4 bases; junction bases not matched to a gene: 5. The source of the sample is a study of blood T cell repertoires in COVID-19. Overall study: Sites across the United States, Italy and Spain contributed samples from acute and convalescent COVID-19.

The chain links TRBV5-1 to TRBJ2-5; 8 nucleotides line up with TRBD2. The sequenced sample was peripheral blood. This TCR was sampled from a woman aged 80 or over with COVID-19, enrolled during active disease. The CDR3 DNA reads as TGCGCCATTCGGGGGGGAGGAGAGACCCAGTACTTC. Translated: CAIRGGGETQYF.